Here is one T cell receptor (beta chain) with its context. What it binds is unknown. This entry is derived from a study of cytomegalovirus exposure and HLA in healthy donors. Study findings and constraints: Cytomegalovirus-associated status was assigned to some 180 TCR beta chains. Later, an analysis found that TCR clusters from the first cohort tended to co-occur in the roughly 110 validation repertoires.

Donors were drawn from the 120-subject validation cohort, separate from the approximately 680-subject first cohort. The V end lost 1 base, the J end lost 1 base, and 6 bases lay between the germline ends. CDR3 length: 14 amino acids. CDR1 and CDR2 from the germline V gene are SGHRS and YFSETQ. Sequencing was performed with immunoSEQ multiplex PCR; in TCRdb, only in-frame clones are kept and a portion is missing. In the table there are 150,000 to 200,000 clones, 84% of which are singletons. Sequenced input: PBMCs. The receptor's source is a young woman in good health and CMV-seropositive. This chain joins TRBV5-1 and TRBJ2-4, with unresolved D. The CDR3 spells CASSLSEAKNIQYF. In DNA, the CDR3 is TGCGCCAGCAGCTTGAGTGAGGCCAAAAACATTCAGTACTTC.